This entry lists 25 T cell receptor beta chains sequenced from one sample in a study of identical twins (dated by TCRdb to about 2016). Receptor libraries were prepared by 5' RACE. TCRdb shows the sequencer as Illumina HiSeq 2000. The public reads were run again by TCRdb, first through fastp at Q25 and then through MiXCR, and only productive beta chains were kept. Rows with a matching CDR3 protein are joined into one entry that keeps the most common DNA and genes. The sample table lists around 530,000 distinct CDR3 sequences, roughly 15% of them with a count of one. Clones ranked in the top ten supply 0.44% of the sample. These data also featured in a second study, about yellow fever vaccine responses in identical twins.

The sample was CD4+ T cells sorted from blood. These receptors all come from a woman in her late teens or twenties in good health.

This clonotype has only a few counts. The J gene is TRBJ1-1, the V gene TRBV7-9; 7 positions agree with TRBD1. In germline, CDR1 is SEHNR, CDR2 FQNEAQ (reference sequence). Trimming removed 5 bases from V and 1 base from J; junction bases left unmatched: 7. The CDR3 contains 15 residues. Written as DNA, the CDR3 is TGTGCCAGCAGCAGACCGACAGGGCGGAACACTGAAGCTTTCTTT. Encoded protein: CASSRPTGRNTEAFF.

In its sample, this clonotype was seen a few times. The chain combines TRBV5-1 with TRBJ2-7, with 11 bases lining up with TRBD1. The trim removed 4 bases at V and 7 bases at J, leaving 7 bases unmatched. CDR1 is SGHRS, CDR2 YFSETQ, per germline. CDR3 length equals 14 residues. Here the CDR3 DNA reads TGCGCCAGCAGCCCTGGACAGGGGGCGATTGAGCAGTACTTC. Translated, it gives CASSPGQGAIEQYF.

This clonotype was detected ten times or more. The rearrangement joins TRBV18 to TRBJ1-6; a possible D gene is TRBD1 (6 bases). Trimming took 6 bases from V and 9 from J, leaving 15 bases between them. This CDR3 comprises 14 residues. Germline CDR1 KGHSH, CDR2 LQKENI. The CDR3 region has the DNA TGTGCCAGCTCCCTCGGACAGCCCAGTTCACCCCTCCACTTT. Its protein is CASSLGQPSSPLHF.

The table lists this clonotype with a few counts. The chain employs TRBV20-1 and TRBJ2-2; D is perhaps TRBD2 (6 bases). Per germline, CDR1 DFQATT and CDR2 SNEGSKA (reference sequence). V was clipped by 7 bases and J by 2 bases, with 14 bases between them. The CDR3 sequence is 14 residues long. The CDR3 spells CSVSSGSNTGELFF. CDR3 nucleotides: TGCAGTGTATCCAGCGGGTCAAACACCGGGGAGCTGTTTTTT.

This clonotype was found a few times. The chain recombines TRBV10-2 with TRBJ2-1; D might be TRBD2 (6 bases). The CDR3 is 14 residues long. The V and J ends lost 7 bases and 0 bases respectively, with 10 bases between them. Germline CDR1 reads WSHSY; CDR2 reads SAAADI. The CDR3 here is CASKAGNSYNEQFF. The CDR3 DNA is TGCGCCAGCAAGGCGGGGAACTCCTACAATGAGCAGTTCTTC.

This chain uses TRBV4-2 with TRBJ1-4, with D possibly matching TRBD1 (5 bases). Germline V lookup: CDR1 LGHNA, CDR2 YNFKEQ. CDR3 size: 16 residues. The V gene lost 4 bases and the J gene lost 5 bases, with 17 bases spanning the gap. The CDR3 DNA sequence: TGTGCCAGCAGCCTAGGGTCTTCGACAGCAAATGAAAAACTGTTTTTT. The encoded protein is CASSLGSSTANEKLFF.

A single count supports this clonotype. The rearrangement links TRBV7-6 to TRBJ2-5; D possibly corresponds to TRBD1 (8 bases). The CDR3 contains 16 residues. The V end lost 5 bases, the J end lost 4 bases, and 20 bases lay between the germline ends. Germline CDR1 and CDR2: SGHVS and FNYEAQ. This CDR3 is CASSMTGQGGRETQYF. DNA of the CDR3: TGTGCCAGCAGCATGACCGGACAGGGAGGGCGAGAGACCCAGTACTTC.

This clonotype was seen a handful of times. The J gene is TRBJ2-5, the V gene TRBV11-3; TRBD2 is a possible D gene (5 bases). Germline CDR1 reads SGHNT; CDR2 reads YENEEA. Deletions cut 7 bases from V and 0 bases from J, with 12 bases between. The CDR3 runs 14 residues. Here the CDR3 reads CASKKTGNQETQYF. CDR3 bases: TGTGCCAGCAAAAAAACGGGGAACCAAGAGACCCAGTACTTC. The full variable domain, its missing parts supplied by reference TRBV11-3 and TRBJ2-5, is EAGVVQSPRYKIIEKKQPVAFWCNPISGHNTLYWYLQNLGQGPELLIRYENEEAVDDSQLPKDRFSAERLKGVDSTLKIQPAELGDSAVYLCASKKTGNQETQYFGPGTRLLVL.

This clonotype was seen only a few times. The CDR3: CAISDGRDGYEQFF. Here the CDR3 DNA reads TGTGCCATCAGTGACGGACGGGATGGGTATGAGCAGTTCTTC. The chain joins TRBV10-3 to TRBJ2-1; D is possibly TRBD2 (5 bases). Trimming took 3 bases from V and 8 from J, leaving 14 bases between them. From germline, CDR1 is ENHRY and CDR2 SYGVKD. This CDR3 is built from 14 residues.

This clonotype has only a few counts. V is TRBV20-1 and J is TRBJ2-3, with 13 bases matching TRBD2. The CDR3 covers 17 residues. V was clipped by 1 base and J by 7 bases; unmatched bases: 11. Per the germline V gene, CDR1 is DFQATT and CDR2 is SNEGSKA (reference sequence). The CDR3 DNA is TGCAGTGCTAGAGTAAACCCGAGGGGACTAGCGGGGCATACGCAGTATTTT. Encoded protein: CSARVNPRGLAGHTQYF.

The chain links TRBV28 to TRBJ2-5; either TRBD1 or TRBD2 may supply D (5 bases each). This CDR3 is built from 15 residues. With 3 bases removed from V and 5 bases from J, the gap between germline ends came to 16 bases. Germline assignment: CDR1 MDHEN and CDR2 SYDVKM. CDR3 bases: TGTGCCAGCAGTTTCCTAGGGGCGGAGGCGGAGACCCAGTACTTC. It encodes CASSFLGAEAETQYF.

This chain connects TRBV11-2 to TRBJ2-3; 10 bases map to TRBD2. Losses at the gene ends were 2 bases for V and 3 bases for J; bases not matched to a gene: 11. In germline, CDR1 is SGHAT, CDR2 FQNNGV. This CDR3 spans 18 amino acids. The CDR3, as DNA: TGTGCCAGCAGCTTACGGGTGTCGGAGCGGGGGGGGACAGATACGCAGTATTTT. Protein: CASSLRVSERGGTDTQYF.

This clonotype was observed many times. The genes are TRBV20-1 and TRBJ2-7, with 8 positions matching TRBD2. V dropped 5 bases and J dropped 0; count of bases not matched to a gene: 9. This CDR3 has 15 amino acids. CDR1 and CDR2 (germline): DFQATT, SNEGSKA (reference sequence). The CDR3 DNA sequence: TGCAGTGCTCAACCGGGACTAGGGAGCTCCTACGAGCAGTACTTC. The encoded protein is CSAQPGLGSSYEQYF.

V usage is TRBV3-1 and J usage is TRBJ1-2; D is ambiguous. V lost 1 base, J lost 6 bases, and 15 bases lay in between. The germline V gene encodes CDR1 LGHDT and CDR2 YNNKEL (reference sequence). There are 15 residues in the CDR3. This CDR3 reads CASSQGGTPGDGYTF. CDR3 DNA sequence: TGTGCCAGCAGCCAAGGGGGAACCCCGGGCGATGGCTACACCTTC. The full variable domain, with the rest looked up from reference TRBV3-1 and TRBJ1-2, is DTAVSQTPKYLVTQMGNDKSIKCEQNLGHDTMYWYKQDSKKFLKIMFSYNNKELIINETVPNRFSPKSPDKAHLNLHINSLELGDSAVYFCASSQGGTPGDGYTFGSGTRLTVV.

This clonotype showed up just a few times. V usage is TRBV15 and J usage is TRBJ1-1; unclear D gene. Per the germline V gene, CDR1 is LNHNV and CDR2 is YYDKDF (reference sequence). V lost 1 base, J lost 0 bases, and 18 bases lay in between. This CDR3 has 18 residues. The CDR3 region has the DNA TGTGCCACCAGCAGAGGACAAGGGAGAGGGTTCGTGAACACTGAAGCTTTCTTT. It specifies CATSRGQGRGFVNTEAFF.

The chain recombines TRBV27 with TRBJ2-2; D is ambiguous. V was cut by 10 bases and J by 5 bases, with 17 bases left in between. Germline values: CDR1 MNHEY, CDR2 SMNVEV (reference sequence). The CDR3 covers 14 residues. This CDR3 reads CATTGGPTTGELFF. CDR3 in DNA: TGTGCCACCACCGGCGGCCCAACGACCGGGGAGCTGTTTTTT.

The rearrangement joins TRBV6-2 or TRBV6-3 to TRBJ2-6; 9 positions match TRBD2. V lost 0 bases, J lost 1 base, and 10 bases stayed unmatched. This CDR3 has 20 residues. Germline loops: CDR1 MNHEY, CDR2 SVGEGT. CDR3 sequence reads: CASSYSSRSGGTSGANVLTF. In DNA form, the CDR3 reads TGTGCCAGCAGTTACTCTAGCAGGAGCGGGGGGACGTCTGGGGCCAACGTCCTGACTTTC.

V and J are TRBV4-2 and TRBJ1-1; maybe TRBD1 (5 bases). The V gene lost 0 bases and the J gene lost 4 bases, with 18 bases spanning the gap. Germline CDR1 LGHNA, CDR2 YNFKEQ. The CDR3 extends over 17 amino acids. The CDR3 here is CASSQEILEGRPTEAFF. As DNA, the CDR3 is TGTGCCAGCAGCCAAGAGATTCTGGAGGGGCGCCCCACTGAAGCTTTCTTT.

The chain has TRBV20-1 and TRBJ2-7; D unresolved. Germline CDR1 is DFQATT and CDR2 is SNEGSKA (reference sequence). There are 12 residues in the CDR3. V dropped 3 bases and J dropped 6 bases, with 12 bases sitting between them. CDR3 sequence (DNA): TGCAGTGCTAGGACCGGAGAAGGCGAGCAGTACTTC. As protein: CSARTGEGEQYF.

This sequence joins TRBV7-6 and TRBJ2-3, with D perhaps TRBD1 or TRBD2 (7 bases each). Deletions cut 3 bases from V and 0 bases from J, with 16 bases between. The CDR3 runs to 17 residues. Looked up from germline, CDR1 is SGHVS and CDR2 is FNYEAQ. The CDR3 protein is CASSFSPGGGSTDTQYF. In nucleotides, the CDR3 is TGTGCCAGCAGCTTCTCTCCAGGGGGGGGGAGCACAGATACGCAGTATTTT.

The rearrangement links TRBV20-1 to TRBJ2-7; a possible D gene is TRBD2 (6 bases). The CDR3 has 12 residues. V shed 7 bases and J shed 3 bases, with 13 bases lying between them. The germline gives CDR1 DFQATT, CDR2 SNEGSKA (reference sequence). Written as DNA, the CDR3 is TGCAGTGTGGAGGGCCAAGGCTACGAGCAGTACTTC. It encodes CSVEGQGYEQYF.

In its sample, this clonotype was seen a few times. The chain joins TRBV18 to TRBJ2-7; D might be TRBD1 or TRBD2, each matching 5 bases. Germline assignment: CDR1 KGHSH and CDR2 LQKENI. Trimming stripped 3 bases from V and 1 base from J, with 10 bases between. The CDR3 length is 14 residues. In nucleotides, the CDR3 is TGTGCCAGCTCACCCCCGGGACCATCCTACGAGCAGTACTTC. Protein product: CASSPPGPSYEQYF.

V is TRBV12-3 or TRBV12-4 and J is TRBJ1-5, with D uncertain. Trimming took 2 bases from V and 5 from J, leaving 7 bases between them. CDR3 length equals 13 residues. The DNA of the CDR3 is TGTGCCAGCAGTTTATCGGGGTATCAGCCCCAGCATTTT. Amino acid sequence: CASSLSGYQPQHF.

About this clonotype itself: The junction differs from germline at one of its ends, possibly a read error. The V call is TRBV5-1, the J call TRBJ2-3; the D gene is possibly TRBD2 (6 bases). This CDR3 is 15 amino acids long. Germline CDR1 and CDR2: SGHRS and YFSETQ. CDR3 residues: CASSLATTSTDTQYF. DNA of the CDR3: TGCGCCAGCAGCTTGGCGACTACTAGCACGGATACGCAGTATTTT.

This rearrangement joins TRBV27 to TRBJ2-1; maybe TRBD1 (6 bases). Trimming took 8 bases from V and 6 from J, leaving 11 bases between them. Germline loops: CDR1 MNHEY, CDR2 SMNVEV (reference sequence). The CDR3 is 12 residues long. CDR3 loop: CASARTANEQFF. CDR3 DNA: TGTGCCAGCGCCAGGACAGCCAATGAGCAGTTCTTC.